This section outlines one TCR beta chain sequence together with its context. This sample was included in a study of CD8 T cells in Susac syndrome. The length of the CDR3 is 14 residues. Germline V gene sequence: CDR1 DFQATT, CDR2 SNEGSKA (reference sequence). V lost 3 bases and J 6 bases, leaving 14 bases between the germline ends. cDNA came from about 0.5 to 1 ug RNA primed by random hexamers. Amplification of TCR beta CDR3 spanned 54 Vbeta and 13 Jbeta via immunoSEQ multiplex PCR. Using its own MiXCR run on the immunoSEQ multiplex PCR reads, TCRdb lists one record per CDR3 protein. Of roughly 190,000 distinct CDR3 sequences in the sample, approximately 95% were seen once.

The origin of this receptor is a human donor with Susac syndrome. The chain combines TRBV20-1 with TRBJ1-4; possible D gene TRBD1, 5 bases. The material sequenced was CD8+ T cells from PBMCs. The CDR3 loop is CSASKSEGDEKLFF. The CDR3 bases are TGCAGTGCTAGTAAGAGCGAAGGGGATGAAAAACTGTTTTTT.